These T cell receptor beta chains were read from a single sample in a study of post-analysis software for immune sequencing data. From the PCR reads, TCRdb called clonotypes with MiXCR, one entry per CDR3 protein. The sample has 650,000 to 850,000 distinct CDR3 sequences; approximately 53% are singletons. The sequenced sample was blood. Receptors originate from a girl aged 5 to 17 with multiple sclerosis. The conserved cysteine and the conserved F or W are not part of the CDR3 here.

j_call cdr3_length v_call cdr3_aa
TRBJ2-3 11 TRBV29-1 SAGPTGTDTQY
TRBJ2-5 13 TRBV29-1 SVEELQGGTETQY
TRBJ2-7 11 TRBV29-1 SAKGLLTYEQY
. 14 TRBV20-1 SARDPVRAGAREQY
TRBJ2-2 14 TRBV6-5 ASSRPSGRHTGELF
TRBJ2-3 14 TRBV10-2 ASSDVLTSFPDTQY
TRBJ1-2 12 TRBV10-2 ASSEGNRGIGYT
TRBJ2-3 12 TRBV6-1 ASSIYSGTDTQY
. 13 TRBV7-2 ASSISGGPGYEQY
TRBJ2-1 13 TRBV12-3/TRBV12-4 ASSLSVVLGDEQF
TRBJ2-1 13 TRBV5-1 ASTSRTSSYNEQF
TRBJ1-2 11 TRBV20-1 SARVETGMGYT
TRBJ2-1 12 TRBV7-9 ASSQLAGGPGEF
TRBJ1-2 13 TRBV5-1 ASSSPGQGFGGYT
TRBJ2-3 13 TRBV20-1 SANTQGAYSDTQY
TRBJ2-7 14 TRBV5-1 ASSLRGLAGVDEQY
TRBJ2-1 12 TRBV29-1 SVDAGWGYNEQF
TRBJ2-7 14 TRBV7-8 ASSLESGGATYEQY
TRBJ2-1 11 TRBV20-1 PSGRGSYNEQF
. 16 TRBV3-1 ASSQGWSGQGFGYEQY
TRBJ2-7 12 TRBV6-2/TRBV6-3 ASSSGGATYEQY
TRBJ1-5 11 TRBV2 ASRETGKQPQH
. 11 TRBV20-1 SASEGLRYEQY
TRBJ2-1 14 TRBV7-2 ASSLTRVPQYNEQF
TRBJ1-2 13 TRBV12-3/TRBV12-4 ASSRPGQGARGYT
TRBJ2-7 11 TRBV29-1 SVDLGGSYEQY
TRBJ2-1 11 TRBV12-3/TRBV12-4 ASSLAERGEQF
TRBJ2-4 13 TRBV18 ASSPYRAAENIQY
TRBJ2-3 11 TRBV20-1 SARGQGLDTQY